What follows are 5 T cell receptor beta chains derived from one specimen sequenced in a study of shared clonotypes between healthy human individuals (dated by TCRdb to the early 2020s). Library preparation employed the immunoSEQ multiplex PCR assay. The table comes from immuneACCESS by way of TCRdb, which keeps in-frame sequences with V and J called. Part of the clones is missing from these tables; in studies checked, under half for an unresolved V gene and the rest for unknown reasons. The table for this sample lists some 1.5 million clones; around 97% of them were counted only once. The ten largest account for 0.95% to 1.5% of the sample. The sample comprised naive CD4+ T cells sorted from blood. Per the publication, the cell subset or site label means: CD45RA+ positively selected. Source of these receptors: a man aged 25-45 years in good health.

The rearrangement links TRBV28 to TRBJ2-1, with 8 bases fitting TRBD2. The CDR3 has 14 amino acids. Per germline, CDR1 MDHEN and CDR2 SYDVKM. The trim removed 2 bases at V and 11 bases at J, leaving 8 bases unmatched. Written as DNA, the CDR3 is TGTGCCAGCAGTTTACCGGGAGGGCCAAATAAGCAGTTCTTC. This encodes CASSLPGGPNKQFF.

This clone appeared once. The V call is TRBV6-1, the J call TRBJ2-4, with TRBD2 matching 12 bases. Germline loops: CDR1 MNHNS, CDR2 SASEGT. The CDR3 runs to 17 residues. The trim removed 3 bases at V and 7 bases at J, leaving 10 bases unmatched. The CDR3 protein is CASSEPPLAGGLNIQYF. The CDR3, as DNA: TGTGCCAGCAGTGAGCCCCCTCTAGCGGGAGGGCTTAACATTCAGTACTTC.

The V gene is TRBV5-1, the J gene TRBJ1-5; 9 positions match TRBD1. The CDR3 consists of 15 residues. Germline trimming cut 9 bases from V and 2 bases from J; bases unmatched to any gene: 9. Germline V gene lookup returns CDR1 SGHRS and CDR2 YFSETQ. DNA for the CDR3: TGCGCCACGAGACTGGACAGGGGCGGCAATCAGCCCCAGCATTTT. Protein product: CATRLDRGGNQPQHF.

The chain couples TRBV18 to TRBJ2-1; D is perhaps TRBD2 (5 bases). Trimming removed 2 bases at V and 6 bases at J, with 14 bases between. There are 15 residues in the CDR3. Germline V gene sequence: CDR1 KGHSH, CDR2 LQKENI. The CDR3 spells CASSPSNRGSNEQFF. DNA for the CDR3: TGTGCCAGCTCACCAAGCAATCGGGGTAGCAATGAGCAGTTCTTC. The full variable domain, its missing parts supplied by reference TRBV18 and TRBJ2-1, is NAGVMQNPRHLVRRRGQEARLRCSPMKGHSHVYWYRQLPEEGLKFMVYLQKENIIDESGMPKERFSAEFPKEGPSILRIQQVVRGDSAAYFCASSPSNRGSNEQFFGPGTRLTVL.

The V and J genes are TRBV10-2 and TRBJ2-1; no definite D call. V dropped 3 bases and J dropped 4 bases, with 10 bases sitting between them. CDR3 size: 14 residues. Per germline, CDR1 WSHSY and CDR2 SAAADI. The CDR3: CASSDPGVYNEQFF. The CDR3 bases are TGCGCCAGCAGTGACCCGGGTGTTTACAATGAGCAGTTCTTC.